One and the same sample provided the 25 T cell receptor beta chains below, sequenced in a study of T cell responses to AZD1222 COVID-19 vaccine. Using immunoSEQ multiplex PCR, the repertoire was profiled, and TCRdb retains in-frame clones only, with some absent. The table includes about 150,000 clones, about 89% detected once. The input for sequencing was peripheral blood, taken 28 days after the second AZD1222 dose. These receptors were obtained from an adult who received the AZD1222 COVID-19 vaccine.

V and J are TRBV29-1 and TRBJ1-2; D is perhaps TRBD1 (6 bases). This CDR3 has 12 amino acids. CDR1 and CDR2 from the germline V gene are SQVTM and ANQGSEA. The germline V and J ends were trimmed by 7 bases and 5 bases, with 14 bases remaining between them. CDR3 residues: CSARQVGYGYTF. The CDR3 region has the DNA TGCAGCGCCCGACAGGTGGGGTATGGCTACACCTTC.

The chain has TRBV5-4 and TRBJ1-1, with D possibly matching TRBD1 (5 bases). This CDR3 is built from 14 residues. Germline lookup yields CDR1 SGHNT and CDR2 YYREEE (reference sequence). Trimming removed 0 bases from V and 4 bases from J, with 10 bases in between. The CDR3 spells CASSLEPGPTEAFF. The CDR3 nucleotides read TGTGCCAGCAGCTTGGAACCAGGGCCCACTGAAGCTTTCTTT.

This chain connects TRBV28 to TRBJ2-1, with TRBD2 matching over 11 bases. The CDR3 runs 15 residues. CDR1 and CDR2 (germline): MDHEN, SYDVKM. With 7 bases clipped from V and 2 bases from J, the junction kept 4 bases outside the gene matches. The CDR3 nucleotides are TGTGCCAGCAACTTAGCGGGAGGGCCCTACAATGAGCAGTTCTTC. The encoded protein is CASNLAGGPYNEQFF.

This chain joins TRBV6-5 and TRBJ1-4, with TRBD1 identical over 7 bases. The CDR3 runs 14 residues. The V gene's germline CDR1 is MNHEY and CDR2 SVGAGI. With 5 bases clipped from V and 8 bases from J, the junction kept 8 bases outside the gene matches. The DNA of the CDR3 is TGTGCCAGCAGTCAACAGGGGAGAGGAGAAAAACTGTTTTTT. Amino acid sequence: CASSQQGRGEKLFF.

This clone showed up just once. The genes are TRBV7-8 and TRBJ2-1, with D maybe TRBD2 (6 bases). Germline CDR1 is SGHVS and CDR2 is FQNEAQ. V gave up 5 bases and J gave up 0 bases, with 14 bases separating them. This CDR3 has 16 amino acids. The CDR3 DNA reads as TGTGCCAGCAGCCAGGTGGGTAGCGGCTCCTACAATGAGCAGTTCTTC. It translates to CASSQVGSGSYNEQFF.

This clone was seen just once. The J gene is TRBJ2-6, the V gene TRBV4-1, with D unclear. The CDR3 has 16 amino acids. Germline V lookup: CDR1 MGHRA, CDR2 YSYEKL. V was clipped by 0 bases and J by 0 bases, with 6 bases between them. The CDR3, as DNA: TGCGCCAGCAGCCAAGATCGGAACTCTGGGGCCAACGTCCTGACTTTC. Translation gives CASSQDRNSGANVLTF.

This chain connects TRBV2 to TRBJ2-1; 8 nucleotides align to TRBD1. V was clipped by 8 bases and J by 2 bases; unmatched bases: 2. This CDR3 is 13 amino acids long. Germline assignment: CDR1 SNHLY and CDR2 FYNNEI. CDR3 sequence: CASDRGPYNEQFF. CDR3 nucleotides: TGTGCCAGCGACAGGGGTCCCTACAATGAGCAGTTCTTC. Based on the CDR3 plus reference TRBV2 and TRBJ2-1, the full variable domain is EPEVTQTPSHQVTQMGQEVILRCVPISNHLYFYWYRQILGQKVEFLVSFYNNEISEKSEIFDDQFSVERPDGSNFTLKIRSTKLEDSAMYFCASDRGPYNEQFFGPGTRLTVL.

CDR3 loop: CASSQEGGFEAFF. CDR3 coding DNA: TGCGCCAGCAGCCAAGAAGGGGGGTTTGAAGCTTTCTTT. The genes are TRBV4-3 and TRBJ1-1, with D possibly TRBD1 on 6 matching bases. The germline V and J ends were trimmed by 0 bases and 7 bases, with 9 bases remaining between them. There are 13 residues in the CDR3. Per the germline V gene, CDR1 is LGHNA and CDR2 is YSLEER.

The CDR3 spells CASSLDYLTYEQYF. For the CDR3, the DNA is TGCGCCAGCAGCTTGGACTACCTTACCTACGAGCAGTACTTC. The chain employs TRBV5-1 and TRBJ2-7; D ambiguous. The CDR3 extends over 14 amino acids. Germline V gene data show CDR1 as SGHRS and CDR2 as YFSETQ. Trimming shortened V by 0 bases and J by 2 bases, and 9 bases separated the two germline ends.

This chain joins TRBV6-2 or TRBV6-3 and TRBJ2-7; 12 nucleotides agree with TRBD2. CDR1 MNHEY and CDR2 SVGEGT come from the germline V gene. This CDR3 contains 18 residues. V was pared by 4 bases and J by 6 bases, with 16 bases of the junction left unmatched. In DNA form, the CDR3 reads TGTGCCAGCAGTTCAAAAGGACTAGCGGGACCATTTCGTCGCGAGCAGTACTTC. It yields the protein CASSSKGLAGPFRREQYF.

The chain recombines TRBV27 with TRBJ1-3; weak D call: TRBD1 (6 bases). In germline, CDR1 is MNHEY, CDR2 SMNVEV (reference sequence). Trimming shortened V by 6 bases and J by 0 bases, and 12 bases separated the two germline ends. CDR3 length: 15 residues. In DNA form, the CDR3 reads TGTGCCAGCAGAGACAGGTCCGCCTCTGGAAACACCATATATTTT. Protein: CASRDRSASGNTIYF.

This chain joins TRBV28 and TRBJ2-7, with D maybe TRBD1 (5 bases). The CDR3 has 14 residues. CDR1 and CDR2 from the germline V gene are MDHEN and SYDVKM. V lost 7 bases and J lost 3, with 16 bases in between. In DNA form, the CDR3 reads TGTGCCAGCAAAAGGACCCAGGGCCGCTACGAGCAGTACTTC. Its protein product is CASKRTQGRYEQYF.

This clone was seen only a few times. Other DNA sequences within the sample encode an identical CDR3. Here the CDR3 DNA reads TGTGCCAGCAGCGCTCTAGACGAGCAGTACTTC. It translates to CASSALDEQYF. This sequence joins TRBV7-9 and TRBJ2-7; no reliable D call. CDR1 SEHNR and CDR2 FQNEAQ come from the germline V gene (reference sequence). Trimming took off 5 bases at V and 5 bases at J, with 7 bases between the two ends. CDR3 length: 11 residues.

This chain links TRBV7-9 with TRBJ2-7, with a weak D call TRBD1 (5 bases). From germline, CDR1 is SEHNR and CDR2 FQNEAQ (reference sequence). Trimming cost V 5 bases and J 6 bases, with 20 bases left between them. CDR3 length equals 15 residues. This CDR3 is CASSPPGNRNGEQYF. The CDR3 coding sequence is TGTGCCAGCAGCCCTCCAGGAAACAGGAACGGCGAGCAGTACTTC.

V is TRBV10-3 and J is TRBJ1-6, with D perhaps TRBD1 (6 bases). CDR3 length equals 15 residues. The germline V and J ends were trimmed by 7 bases and 0 bases, with 10 bases remaining between them. From germline, CDR1 is ENHRY and CDR2 SYGVKD. The CDR3 spells CAIKQGGSYNSPLHF. The CDR3 nucleotides are TGTGCCATCAAACAGGGCGGCTCCTATAATTCACCCCTCCACTTT.

V and J are TRBV15 and TRBJ1-1; perhaps TRBD1 as D (5 bases). The V end was cut by 0 bases, the J end by 7 bases, with 18 bases between. CDR1 and CDR2 from the germline V gene are LNHNV and YYDKDF (reference sequence). The CDR3 spans 16 residues. Here the CDR3 reads CATSRDQGRVSGEAFF. The CDR3 DNA reads TGTGCCACCAGCAGAGATCAGGGTCGGGTTAGCGGTGAAGCTTTCTTT.

The CDR3 DNA is TGTGCCAGCTCACCAATGACAGGGACCGAGCAGTACTTC. This sequence encodes CASSPMTGTEQYF. The chain employs TRBV18 and TRBJ2-7; the match to TRBD1 covers 7 bases. Trimming removed 2 bases from V and 6 bases from J; junction bases left unmatched: 4. Germline V gene sequence: CDR1 KGHSH, CDR2 LQKENI. The CDR3 has 13 residues. Full variable domain (rest looked up from reference TRBV18 and TRBJ2-7): NAGVMQNPRHLVRRRGQEARLRCSPMKGHSHVYWYRQLPEEGLKFMVYLQKENIIDESGMPKERFSAEFPKEGPSILRIQQVVRGDSAAYFCASSPMTGTEQYFGPGTRLTVT.

The chain combines TRBV2 with TRBJ2-7, with a possible D match to TRBD2 (5 bases). Germline V gene lookup returns CDR1 SNHLY and CDR2 FYNNEI. The ends were cut back, 1 base at V and 4 bases at J, with 26 bases in the middle. CDR3 length: 19 residues. The CDR3, as DNA: TGTGCCAGCAGTGAAGACGGAAGGATAGCGCGCACTAGGGCTTACGAGCAGTACTTC. Encoded protein: CASSEDGRIARTRAYEQYF.

This clone was observed a single time. The J gene is TRBJ2-7, the V gene TRBV28, with D perhaps matching TRBD1 (6 bases). Germline CDR1 and CDR2: MDHEN and SYDVKM. The CDR3 has 15 residues. Trimming cost V 4 bases and J 0 bases, with 13 bases left between them. The CDR3 here is CASSSSGAGSYEQYF. The CDR3, as DNA: TGTGCCAGCAGTTCTTCAGGGGCTGGCTCCTACGAGCAGTACTTC.

The gene calls are TRBV12-3 or TRBV12-4 and TRBJ2-7; 7 positions agree with TRBD1. J lost 2 bases, V lost 2 bases, and 0 bases had no gene match. This CDR3 spans 13 amino acids. In nucleotides, the CDR3 is TGTGCCAGCAGTTTACAGGGGGCCTACGAGCAGTACTTC. Translating gives CASSLQGAYEQYF.

The chain uses TRBV4-3 and TRBJ1-2; D is ambiguous. The length of the CDR3 is 14 residues. Trimming took off 0 bases at V and 1 base at J, with 6 bases between the two ends. CDR1 is LGHNA, CDR2 YSLEER, per germline. The CDR3 nucleotides are TGCGCCAGCAGCCAAGAGGCAGATAACTATGGCTACACCTTC. It specifies CASSQEADNYGYTF.

This clone was seen once. This chain links TRBV5-6 with TRBJ1-2; 7 nucleotides align to TRBD1. This CDR3 has 14 amino acids. The germline gives CDR1 SGHDT, CDR2 YYEEEE. V was pared by 4 bases and J by 2 bases, with 5 bases of the junction left unmatched. CDR3 coding DNA: TGTGCCAGCAGCCGACGGGACAGAAACTATGGCTACACCTTC. As protein: CASSRRDRNYGYTF.

This chain connects TRBV10-3 to TRBJ2-1, with 11 bases that match TRBD2. V lost 0 bases to trimming and J lost 6 bases; unmatched junction nucleotides: 7. Germline loops: CDR1 ENHRY, CDR2 SYGVKD. The CDR3 sequence is 17 residues long. CDR3 protein: CAISESTLAGGGNEQFF. CDR3 coding DNA: TGTGCCATCAGTGAGTCGACCCTAGCGGGAGGTGGCAATGAGCAGTTCTTC.

This clone was recorded once. CDR3 bases: TGTGCCAGCAGCCAAGCCGGGACCCTGAACACCGGGGAGCTGTTTTTT. Translation: CASSQAGTLNTGELFF. The rearrangement joins TRBV3-1 (or the pseudogene TRBV3-2) to TRBJ2-2; either TRBD1 or TRBD2 may supply D (5 bases each). The CDR3 runs 16 residues. V shed 1 base and J shed 1 base, with 10 bases lying between them. CDR1 is LGHDT, CDR2 YNNKEL, per germline (reference sequence).

The chain has TRBV29-1 and TRBJ2-1; 10 nucleotides match TRBD1. This CDR3 has 14 amino acids. Per germline, CDR1 SQVTM and CDR2 ANQGSEA. J gave up 8 bases and V 4 bases, and 8 bases lay outside the gene matches. CDR3: CSVGTGQGMYEQFF. CDR3 nucleotides: TGCAGCGTTGGAACGGGACAGGGGATGTATGAGCAGTTCTTC.